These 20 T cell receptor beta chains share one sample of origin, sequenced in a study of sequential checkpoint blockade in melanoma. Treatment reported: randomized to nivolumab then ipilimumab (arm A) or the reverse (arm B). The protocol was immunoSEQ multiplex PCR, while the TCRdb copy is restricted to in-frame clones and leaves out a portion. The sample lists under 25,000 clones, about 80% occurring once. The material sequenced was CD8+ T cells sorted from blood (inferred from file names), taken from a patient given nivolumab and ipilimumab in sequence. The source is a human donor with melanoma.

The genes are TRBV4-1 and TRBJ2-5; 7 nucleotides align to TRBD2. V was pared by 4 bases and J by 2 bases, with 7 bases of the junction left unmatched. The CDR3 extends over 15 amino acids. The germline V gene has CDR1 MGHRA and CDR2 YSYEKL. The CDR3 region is CASSPEAAGQETQYF. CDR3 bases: TGCGCCAGCAGCCCCGAAGCAGCGGGACAAGAGACCCAGTACTTC.

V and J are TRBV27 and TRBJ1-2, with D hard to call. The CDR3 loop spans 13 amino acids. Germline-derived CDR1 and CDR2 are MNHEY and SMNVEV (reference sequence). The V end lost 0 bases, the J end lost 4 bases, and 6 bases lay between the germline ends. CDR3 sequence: CASSLSPGYGYTF. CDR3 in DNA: TGTGCCAGCAGTTTATCCCCCGGCTATGGCTACACCTTC.

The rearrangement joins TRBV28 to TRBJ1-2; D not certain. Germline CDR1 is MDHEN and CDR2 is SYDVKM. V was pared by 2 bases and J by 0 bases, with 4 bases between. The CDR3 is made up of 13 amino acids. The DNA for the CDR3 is TGTGCCAGCAGTTTAATATCTAACTATGGCTACACCTTC. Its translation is CASSLISNYGYTF.

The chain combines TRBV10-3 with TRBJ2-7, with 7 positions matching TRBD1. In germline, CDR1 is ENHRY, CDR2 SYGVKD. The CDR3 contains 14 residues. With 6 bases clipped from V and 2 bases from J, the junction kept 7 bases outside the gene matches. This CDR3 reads CAISTGTETYEQYF. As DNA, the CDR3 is TGTGCCATCAGCACCGGGACAGAGACCTACGAGCAGTACTTC.

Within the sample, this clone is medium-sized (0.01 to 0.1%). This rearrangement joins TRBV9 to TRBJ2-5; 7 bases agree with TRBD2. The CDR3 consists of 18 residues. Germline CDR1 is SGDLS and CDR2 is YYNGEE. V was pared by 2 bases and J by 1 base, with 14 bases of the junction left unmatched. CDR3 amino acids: CASSVSPSVTSVQETQYF. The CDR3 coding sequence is TGTGCCAGCAGCGTTTCCCCCTCCGTTACTAGCGTCCAAGAGACCCAGTACTTC.

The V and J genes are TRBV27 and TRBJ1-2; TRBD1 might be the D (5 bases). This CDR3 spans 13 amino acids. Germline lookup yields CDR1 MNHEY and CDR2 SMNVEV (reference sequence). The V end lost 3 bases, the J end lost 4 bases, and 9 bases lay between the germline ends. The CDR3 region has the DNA TGTGCCAGCAGTTTTGGGGGGGGCTATGGCTACACCTTC. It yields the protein CASSFGGGYGYTF.

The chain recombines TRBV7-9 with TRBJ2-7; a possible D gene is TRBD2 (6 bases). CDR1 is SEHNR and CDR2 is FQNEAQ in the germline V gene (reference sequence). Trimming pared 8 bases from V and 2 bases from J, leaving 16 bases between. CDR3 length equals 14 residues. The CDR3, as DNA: TGTGCCAGCGGTCTTGGAGGGGAACCCTACGAGCAGTACTTC. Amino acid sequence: CASGLGGEPYEQYF. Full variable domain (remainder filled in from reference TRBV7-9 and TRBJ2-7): DTGVSQNPRHKITKRGQNVTFRCDPISEHNRLYWYRQTLGQGPEFLTYFQNEAQLEKSRLLSDRFSAERPKGSFSTLEIQRTEQGDSAMYLCASGLGGEPYEQYFGPGTRLTVT.

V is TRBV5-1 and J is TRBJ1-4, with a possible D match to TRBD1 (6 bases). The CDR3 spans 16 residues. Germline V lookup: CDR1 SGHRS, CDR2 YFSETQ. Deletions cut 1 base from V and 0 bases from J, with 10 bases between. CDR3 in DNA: TGCGCCAGCAGCTTGACAGGGACAACAACTAATGAAAAACTGTTTTTT. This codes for CASSLTGTTTNEKLFF.

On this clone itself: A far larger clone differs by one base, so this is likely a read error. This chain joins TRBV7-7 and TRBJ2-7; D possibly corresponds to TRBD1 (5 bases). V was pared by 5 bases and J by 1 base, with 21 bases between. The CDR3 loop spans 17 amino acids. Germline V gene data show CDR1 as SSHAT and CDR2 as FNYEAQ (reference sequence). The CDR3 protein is CASSQDFGRVGSYEQYF. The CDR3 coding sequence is TGTGCCAGCAGCCAAGATTTCGGCAGGGTAGGGTCCTACGAGCAGTACTTC.

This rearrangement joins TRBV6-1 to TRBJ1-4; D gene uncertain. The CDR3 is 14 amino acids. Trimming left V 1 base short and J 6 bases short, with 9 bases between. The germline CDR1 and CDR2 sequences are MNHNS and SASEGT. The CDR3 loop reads CASSEEQEYEKLFF. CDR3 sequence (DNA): TGTGCCAGCAGTGAAGAGCAAGAGTATGAAAAACTGTTTTTT.

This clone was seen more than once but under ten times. The CDR3: CASSLAGGNYEQYF. As DNA, the CDR3 is TGTGCCAGCAGCTTAGCAGGGGGCAACTACGAGCAGTACTTC. The chain has TRBV7-9 and TRBJ2-7, with 7 bases lining up with TRBD1. This CDR3 comprises 14 residues. J was trimmed by 3 bases and V by 0 bases; bases with no gene match: 2. Germline V gene data show CDR1 as SEHNR and CDR2 as FQNEAQ (reference sequence).

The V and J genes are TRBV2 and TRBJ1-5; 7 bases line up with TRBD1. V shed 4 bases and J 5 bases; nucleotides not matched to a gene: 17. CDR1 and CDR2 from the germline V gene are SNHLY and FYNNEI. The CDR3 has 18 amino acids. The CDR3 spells CASSVSGQGRGKDQPQHF. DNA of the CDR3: TGTGCCAGCAGTGTCTCGGGTCAGGGCAGGGGGAAGGATCAGCCCCAGCATTTT.

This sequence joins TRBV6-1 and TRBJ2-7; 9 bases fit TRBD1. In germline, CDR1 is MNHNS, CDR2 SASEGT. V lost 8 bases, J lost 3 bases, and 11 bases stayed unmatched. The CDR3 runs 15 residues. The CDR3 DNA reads TGTGCCAGCCGCGCCGGGACAGGGCTTTTCTACGAGCAGTACTTC. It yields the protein CASRAGTGLFYEQYF.

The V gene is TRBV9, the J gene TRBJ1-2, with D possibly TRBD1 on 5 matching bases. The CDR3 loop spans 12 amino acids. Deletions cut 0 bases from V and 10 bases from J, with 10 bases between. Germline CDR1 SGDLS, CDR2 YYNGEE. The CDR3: CASSVGGEVYTF. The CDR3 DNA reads TGTGCCAGCAGCGTAGGAGGGGAGGTCTACACCTTC.

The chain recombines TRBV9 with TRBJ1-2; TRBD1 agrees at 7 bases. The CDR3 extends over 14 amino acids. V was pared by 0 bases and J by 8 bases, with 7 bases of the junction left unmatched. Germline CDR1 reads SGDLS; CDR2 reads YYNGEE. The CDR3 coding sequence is TGTGCCAGCAGCGTAGGCACAGGGGTCGGCGGCTACACCTTC. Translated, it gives CASSVGTGVGGYTF. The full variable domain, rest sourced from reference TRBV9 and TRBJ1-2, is DSGVTQTPKHLITATGQRVTLRCSPRSGDLSVYWYQQSLDQGLQFLIQYYNGEERAKGNILERFSAQQFPDLHSELNLSSLELGDSALYFCASSVGTGVGGYTFGSGTRLTVV.

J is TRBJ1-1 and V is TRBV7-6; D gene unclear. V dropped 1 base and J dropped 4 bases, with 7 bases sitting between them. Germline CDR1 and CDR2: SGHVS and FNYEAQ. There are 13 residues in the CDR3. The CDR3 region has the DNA TGTGCCAGCAGCTTAGGGGGAGGCACTGAAGCTTTCTTT. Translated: CASSLGGGTEAFF. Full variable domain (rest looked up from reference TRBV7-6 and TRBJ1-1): GAGVSQSPRYKVTKRGQDVALRCDPISGHVSLYWYRQALGQGPEFLTYFNYEAQQDKSGLPNDRFSAERPEGSISTLTIQRTEQRDSAMYRCASSLGGGTEAFFGQGTRLTVV.

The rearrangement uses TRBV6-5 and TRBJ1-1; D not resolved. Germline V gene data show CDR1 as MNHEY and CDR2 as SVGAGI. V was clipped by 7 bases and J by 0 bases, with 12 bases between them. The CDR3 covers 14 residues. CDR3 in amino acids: CASTPLRVNTEAFF. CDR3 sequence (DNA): TGTGCCAGCACCCCCCTTCGGGTGAACACTGAAGCTTTCTTT.

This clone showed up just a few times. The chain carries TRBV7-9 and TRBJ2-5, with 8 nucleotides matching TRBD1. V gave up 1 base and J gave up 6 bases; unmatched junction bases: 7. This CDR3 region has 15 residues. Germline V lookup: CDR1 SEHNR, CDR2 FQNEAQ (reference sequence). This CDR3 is CASSLEGQGGKTQYF. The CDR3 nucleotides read TGTGCCAGCAGCTTAGAAGGACAGGGAGGAAAGACCCAGTACTTC.

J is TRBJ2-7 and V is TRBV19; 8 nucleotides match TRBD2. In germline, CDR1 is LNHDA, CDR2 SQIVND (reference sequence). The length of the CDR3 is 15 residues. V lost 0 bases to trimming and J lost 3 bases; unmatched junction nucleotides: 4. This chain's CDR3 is CASSIDSGGLYEQYF. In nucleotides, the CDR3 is TGTGCCAGTAGTATAGACAGCGGGGGCCTCTACGAGCAGTACTTC.

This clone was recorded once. CDR3 sequence reads: CASSPGGVWDEQFF. In DNA form, the CDR3 reads TGTGCCAGCAGCCCGGGGGGGGTTTGGGATGAGCAGTTCTTC. This chain joins TRBV7-8 and TRBJ2-1; TRBD2 aligns across 8 bases. Germline lookup yields CDR1 SGHVS and CDR2 FQNEAQ. The CDR3 is 14 residues long. Trimming removed 5 bases from V and 8 bases from J; junction bases left unmatched: 8.